Following are 25 T cell receptor beta chains from one sample sequenced in a study of T-cell reconstitution after alpha-beta-depleted transplantation in children. Unique molecular identifiers were built into the TCRbeta library. TCRdb itself ran the PCR reads through MiXCR, one entry per CDR3 protein. The sample lists about 7,600 distinct CDR3 sequences, 4% to 5.5% occurring once. Specimen: PBMCs, mostly from graft donor cells, collected 180 days after TCRalphabeta/CD19-depleted stem cell transplant. These receptors were collected from a child under two years old who had a stem cell transplant for acute myeloid leukemia, so the T cells may come from the graft donor.

This clonotype was observed at least ten times. The J gene is TRBJ2-1, the V gene TRBV2; D ambiguous. The CDR3 totals 14 residues. Trimming pared 2 bases from V and 4 bases from J, leaving 9 bases between. Germline CDR1 reads SNHLY; CDR2 reads FYNNEI. The CDR3 nucleotides are TGTGCCAGCAGTGAACTGGGTTCTTACAATGAGCAGTTCTTC. Its protein product is CASSELGSYNEQFF.

This clonotype was recorded at least ten times. DNA for the CDR3: TGTGCCAGCAGCTCAGTAGCGGGAGGGCCAACCCACCTCCCTTACAATGAGCAGTTCTTC. It yields the protein CASSSVAGGPTHLPYNEQFF. The V and J genes are TRBV7-3 and TRBJ2-1; 11 bases are a match to TRBD2. Germline V CDR1 and CDR2: SGHTA, FQGTGA. CDR3 size: 20 residues. The trim removed 4 bases at V and 4 bases at J, leaving 18 bases unmatched.

This clonotype was counted many times. The chain employs TRBV6-5 and TRBJ2-6, with no clear D. V lost 6 bases and J 2 bases, leaving 11 bases between the germline ends. Germline CDR1 and CDR2: MNHEY and SVGAGI. The CDR3 has 15 amino acids. DNA of the CDR3: TGTGCCAGCAGCCCTTTATTGACTGGGGCCAACGTCCTGACTTTC. Translation gives CASSPLLTGANVLTF.

This clonotype was counted a few times. The DNA of the CDR3 is TGTGCCAGCAGTGGGCAGCAAAACACCATATATTTT. Translated, it gives CASSGQQNTIYF. This chain joins TRBV6-5 and TRBJ1-3; D is unclear. CDR3 length: 12 residues. From germline, CDR1 is MNHEY and CDR2 SVGAGI. Trimming cost V 5 bases and J 6 bases, with 8 bases left between them.

Sample share makes this clonotype large. The chain recombines TRBV29-1 with TRBJ2-3; 7 bases line up with TRBD1. Germline V gene lookup returns CDR1 SQVTM and CDR2 ANQGSEA. V lost 7 bases to trimming and J lost 2 bases; unmatched junction nucleotides: 3. CDR3 length: 12 residues. The CDR3 region has the DNA TGCAGCGAAACAGGGGACACAGATACGCAGTATTTT. Amino acid sequence: CSETGDTDTQYF.

This clonotype was seen ten or more times. V usage is TRBV2 and J usage is TRBJ2-5, with TRBD2 matching 8 bases. The trim removed 3 bases at V and 2 bases at J, leaving 5 bases unmatched. Germline CDR1 is SNHLY and CDR2 is FYNNEI. This CDR3 has 15 amino acids. Here the CDR3 DNA reads TGTGCCAGCAGTGAGGGGCGGGAGGTACAAGAGACCCAGTACTTC. Translation gives CASSEGREVQETQYF.

The J gene is TRBJ2-1, the V gene TRBV3-1; 10 bases are shared with TRBD2. In germline, CDR1 is LGHDT, CDR2 YNNKEL (reference sequence). This CDR3 contains 15 residues. Trimming removed 10 bases from V and 5 bases from J; junction bases left unmatched: 11. In DNA form, the CDR3 reads TGTGCCACCACCCAAGTCGGACTAGCGGACAATGAGCAGTTCTTC. This gives the protein CATTQVGLADNEQFF.

The chain employs TRBV24-1 and TRBJ2-7; tentatively, D is TRBD1 or TRBD2 (5 bases each). Near its end, the DNA agrees better with TRBJ2-1, so the J call may be wrong. Germline CDR1 reads KGHDR; CDR2 reads SFDVKD. CDR3 length: 15 amino acids. Written as DNA, the CDR3 is TGTGCCACCAGTGCCCCCGGGAACCTGGGGGATGAGCAGTTCTTC. Translation: CATSAPGNLGDEQFF.

This clonotype was counted ten times or more. V gene TRBV12-3 or TRBV12-4 combines with J gene TRBJ2-7, with D unclear. V was trimmed by 3 bases and J by 3 bases, leaving 3 bases between them. This CDR3 region has 11 residues. As DNA, the CDR3 is TGTGCCAGCAGTTTCGGCTACGAGCAGTACTTC. Its translation is CASSFGYEQYF.

This rearrangement joins TRBV5-8 to TRBJ2-3, with a possible D match to TRBD2 (5 bases). Germline values: CDR1 SGHTS, CDR2 YDEGEE. The V and J ends lost 5 bases and 4 bases respectively, with 17 bases between them. The CDR3 length is 15 residues. DNA of the CDR3: TGTGCCAGCAGACCCAGGCTCAGGACTGCAGATACGCAGTATTTT. Its protein product is CASRPRLRTADTQYF.

This clonotype was seen ten or more times. The CDR3 is CAWSGYNEQFF. In DNA form, the CDR3 reads TGTGCCTGGAGCGGCTACAATGAGCAGTTCTTC. The chain is built from TRBV30 and TRBJ2-1; the D is unclear. V was clipped by 3 bases and J by 3 bases, with 3 bases between them. CDR3 length: 11 residues. CDR1 and CDR2 (germline): GTSNPN, SVGIG (reference sequence).

By proportion, this clonotype is medium-sized. The V and J genes are TRBV5-1 and TRBJ2-7; 7 nucleotides align to TRBD1. V was clipped by 3 bases and J by 2 bases; unmatched bases: 5. The CDR3 spans 14 residues. Germline V gene lookup returns CDR1 SGHRS and CDR2 YFSETQ. The DNA for the CDR3 is TGCGCCAGCAGCTCGGGACAGAGGACCTACGAGCAGTACTTC. Encoded protein: CASSSGQRTYEQYF. The whole variable domain, remainder taken from reference TRBV5-1 and TRBJ2-7, is KAGVTQTPRYLIKTRGQQVTLSCSPISGHRSVSWYQQTPGQGLQFLFEYFSETQRNKGNFPGRFSGRQFSNSRSEMNVSTLELGDSALYLCASSSGQRTYEQYFGPGTRLTVT.

This clonotype is judged medium-sized. CDR3 DNA: TGTGCCAGCAGCCGACAAGAGACCCAGTACTTC. Protein sequence: CASSRQETQYF. The V and J genes are TRBV28 and TRBJ2-5, with D hard to call. Germline CDR1 reads MDHEN; CDR2 reads SYDVKM. Trimming shortened V by 6 bases and J by 2 bases, and 4 bases separated the two germline ends. The CDR3 extends over 11 amino acids.

By proportion, this clonotype is medium-sized (0.01 to 0.1%). V usage is TRBV12-3 or TRBV12-4 and J usage is TRBJ1-2; weak D call: TRBD1 (6 bases). The CDR3 has 14 residues. Deletions cut 6 bases from V and 5 bases from J, with 16 bases between. DNA of the CDR3: TGTGCCAGCAGCCCAACAGGGACCTCTTATGGCTACACCTTC. Translation: CASSPTGTSYGYTF.

There are many counts of this clonotype. V usage is TRBV7-9 and J usage is TRBJ1-1; 7 bases align to TRBD1. The trim removed 2 bases at V and 1 base at J, leaving 4 bases unmatched. CDR3 length equals 15 residues. Germline-derived CDR1 and CDR2 are SEHNR and FQNEAQ (reference sequence). The CDR3 protein is CASSLQGGPNTEAFF. The CDR3 coding sequence is TGTGCCAGCAGCTTACAGGGGGGGCCGAACACTGAAGCTTTCTTT.

This clonotype was detected many times. Here the CDR3 reads CASSWGQGNEQFF. Written as DNA, the CDR3 is TGTGCCAGCAGCTGGGGACAGGGAAATGAGCAGTTCTTC. The rearrangement joins TRBV7-9 to TRBJ2-1, with 9 nucleotides matching TRBD1. The CDR3 is 13 residues long. The V and J ends lost 4 bases and 7 bases, in that order; junction bases with no gene match: 2. Germline V lookup: CDR1 SEHNR, CDR2 FQNEAQ (reference sequence). Full variable domain (missing parts from reference TRBV7-9 and TRBJ2-1): DTGVSQNPRHKITKRGQNVTFRCDPISEHNRLYWYRQTLGQGPEFLTYFQNEAQLEKSRLLSDRFSAERPKGSFSTLEIQRTEQGDSAMYLCASSWGQGNEQFFGPGTRLTVL.

This clonotype was observed at least ten times. J is TRBJ2-1 and V is TRBV28, with 8 bases that match TRBD2. The CDR3 is 17 residues long. The germline V gene encodes CDR1 MDHEN and CDR2 SYDVKM. J gave up 4 bases and V 6 bases, and 14 bases lay outside the gene matches. The chain's CDR3 is CASRSYDGTRGYNEQFF. CDR3 nucleotide sequence: TGTGCCAGCAGATCTTACGACGGGACTAGGGGATACAATGAGCAGTTCTTC.

This clonotype was seen many times. V gene TRBV11-2 combines with J gene TRBJ2-7, with TRBD1 matching over 7 bases. The trim removed 5 bases at V and 2 bases at J, leaving 12 bases unmatched. Germline V gene sequence: CDR1 SGHAT, CDR2 FQNNGV. The CDR3 length is 16 residues. The CDR3 DNA is TGTGCCAGCAGCCCCAAACACCGGGACAGTACCTACGAGCAGTACTTC. Translated, it gives CASSPKHRDSTYEQYF.

This clonotype was found many times. The chain couples TRBV5-1 to TRBJ2-5; 8 bases line up with TRBD1. Unmatched junction bases numbered 5, after V lost 2 bases and J lost 5 bases. Germline CDR1 SGHRS, CDR2 YFSETQ. This CDR3 region has 14 residues. CDR3 protein: CASSFLDREETQYF. The CDR3 DNA reads as TGCGCCAGCAGCTTTTTGGACAGGGAGGAGACCCAGTACTTC.

This clonotype occurred many times. The chain couples TRBV15 to TRBJ1-5; possible D gene TRBD1, 5 bases. CDR1 LNHNV and CDR2 YYDKDF come from the germline V gene (reference sequence). The CDR3 length is 16 residues. Trimming cost V 4 bases and J 0 bases, with 13 bases left between them. CDR3: CATSKDTILSNQPQHF. DNA for the CDR3: TGTGCCACCAGCAAGGACACTATCCTTAGCAATCAGCCCCAGCATTTT.

This clonotype was counted many times. The chain joins TRBV20-1 to TRBJ2-7; possibly TRBD2 for D (7 bases). In germline, CDR1 is DFQATT, CDR2 SNEGSKA (reference sequence). The CDR3 runs to 15 residues. The germline V and J ends were trimmed by 3 bases and 5 bases, with 20 bases remaining between them. This CDR3 reads CSARGGRGLVDEQYF. Written as DNA, the CDR3 is TGCAGTGCTAGGGGGGGGCGGGGTTTAGTCGACGAGCAGTACTTC.

This clonotype has at least ten counts. The chain carries TRBV4-2 and TRBJ2-2; 9 positions agree with TRBD2. Germline V gene sequence: CDR1 LGHNA, CDR2 YNFKEQ. V was clipped by 4 bases and J by 4 bases; unmatched bases: 10. The CDR3 consists of 17 residues. CDR3 in amino acids: CASSLKAGGGSTGELFF. The DNA for the CDR3 is TGTGCCAGCAGCCTTAAAGCGGGAGGAGGAAGCACCGGGGAGCTGTTTTTT.

By frequency in the sample, this clonotype is medium-sized. The V gene is TRBV7-9, the J gene TRBJ1-6, with D unresolved. V shed 2 bases and J shed 12 bases, with 11 bases lying between them. The CDR3 consists of 13 residues. Germline CDR1 SEHNR, CDR2 FQNEAQ (reference sequence). CDR3 loop: CASSLKGLIPLHF. The CDR3, as DNA: TGTGCCAGCAGCTTAAAAGGTCTCATACCCCTCCACTTT.

This clonotype showed up many times. V gene TRBV18 combines with J gene TRBJ2-2; possible D gene TRBD1, 5 bases. The CDR3 covers 12 residues. The germline gives CDR1 KGHSH, CDR2 LQKENI. Trimming left V 3 bases short and J 6 bases short, with 5 bases between. The CDR3 reads CASSPTAGELFF. CDR3 in DNA: TGTGCCAGCTCACCGACAGCCGGGGAGCTGTTTTTT. The full variable domain, rest sourced from reference TRBV18 and TRBJ2-2, is NAGVMQNPRHLVRRRGQEARLRCSPMKGHSHVYWYRQLPEEGLKFMVYLQKENIIDESGMPKERFSAEFPKEGPSILRIQQVVRGDSAAYFCASSPTAGELFFGEGSRLTVL.

By share of the sample, this clonotype is medium-sized. This sequence joins TRBV4-1 and TRBJ2-7; the D is unclear. V gave up 5 bases and J gave up 3 bases, with 14 bases separating them. This CDR3 comprises 14 residues. The germline gives CDR1 MGHRA, CDR2 YSYEKL. In DNA, the CDR3 is TGCGCCAGCAGCTACACGTCCGAGTTCTACGAGCAGTACTTC. This sequence encodes CASSYTSEFYEQYF.